This T cell receptor (beta chain) was recovered during a study of cytomegalovirus exposure and HLA in healthy donors. General observations from the study: Accounts indicate the classifier identified cytomegalovirus status with strong specificity and sensitivity.

In regard to this clone: The antigen is not known.

The PCR made use of 60 Vbeta and 13 Jbeta primers. Sequenced by immunoSEQ multiplex PCR; TCRdb stores in-frame clones only, minus some. The sample includes about 80,000 clones, approximately 62% of them seen just once. The CDR3 has 15 residues. CDR1 is SGHAT, CDR2 FQDESV, per germline (reference sequence). V lost 4 bases, J lost 4 bases, and 3 bases stayed unmatched. Sequencing was carried out using PBMCs. The TCR sequence derives from a male donor in good health and CMV-seropositive. The chain links TRBV11-1 to TRBJ2-1, with 11 bases aligning to TRBD2. CDR3 sequence reads: CASSSGLADYNEQFF. The CDR3 region has the DNA TGTGCCAGCAGCTCGGGACTAGCGGATTACAATGAGCAGTTCTTC.